The rows below give T cell receptor beta chains drawn from one sample of a study of technical replicates of blood from a handful of donors. Some clones are missing from TCRdb's copy, which holds only in-frame ones; the method was immunoSEQ multiplex PCR. In the table there are about 76,000 clones, 90% to 95% of which are singletons. The sample taken for sequencing was T cells isolated from PBMCs. Receptors were obtained from a human donor in good health. CDR3s include the opening cysteine and the closing phenylalanine or tryptophan. Fields, in order: J gene, clone size, D gene, V gene, CDR3 DNA, CDR3 protein. A D gene is named only where the DNA matches it firmly. Part of the rows lack a size; the others show once, few, many or a class for expanded clones.

TRBJ2-7 NA TRBD1 TRBV10-3 TGTGCCATCAGTGGTGTCGACAGGGAAGACGAGCAGTACTTC CAISGVDREDEQYF
TRBJ2-1 once TRBD2 TRBV7-6 TGTGCCAGCAGCTTAGGGGCTAGCGGGGGCAATGAGCAGTTCTTC CASSLGASGGNEQFF
TRBJ1-1 few NA TRBV29-1 TGCAGCGTTGCAGTGAACACTGAAGCTTTCTTT CSVAVNTEAFF
TRBJ1-1 NA TRBD1 TRBV7-9 TGTGCCAGCAGCTGGGACAGGGACACTGAAGCTTTCTTT CASSWDRDTEAFF
TRBJ2-7 once TRBD2 TRBV6-1 TGTGCCAGCAGTGAAGCTAGCGGGAGGGCCAGGTACGAGCAGTACTTC CASSEASGRARYEQYF
TRBJ2-7 once NA TRBV20-1 TGCAGTGCTAACTATAACGGCGAGCAGTACTTC CSANYNGEQYF
TRBJ1-2 NA NA TRBV4-1 TGCGCCAGCAGCCAAGTTCCAGGGATGGATGGCTACACCTTC CASSQVPGMDGYTF
TRBJ1-4 NA NA TRBV4-1 TGCGCCAGCAGCTACGGGGAGGATCCCGCTAATGAAAAACTGTTTTTT CASSYGEDPANEKLFF
TRBJ1-5 NA NA TRBV10-1 TGCGCCAGCAGTGAGTCAGGGGGAAGCAATCAGCCCCAGCATTTT CASSESGGSNQPQHF
TRBJ1-5 once NA TRBV7-9 TGTGCCAGCAGCTTCGACAGGAGTCAGCCCCAGCATTTT CASSFDRSQPQHF
TRBJ2-7 NA NA TRBV5-1 TGCGCCAGCAGCTCAGGGTTTAGGGGCTCCTACGAGCAGTACTTC CASSSGFRGSYEQYF
TRBJ2-7 NA TRBD1 TRBV6-1 TGTGCCAGCAGCCTCCAACGACAGGGAATCAGCGAGCAGTACTTC CASSLQRQGISEQYF
TRBJ1-1 NA TRBD1 TRBV28 TGTGCCAGCAGTTCTCCGGGACAGGGATTTTTTGGGGACACTGAAGCTTTCTTT CASSSPGQGFFGDTEAFF
TRBJ1-2 NA TRBD1 TRBV30 TGTGCCTGGAAGACAGGGACTAACTATGGCTACACCTTC CAWKTGTNYGYTF
TRBJ2-2 NA NA TRBV25-1 TGTGCCAGCTGCCTAGTCGCCGGGGAGCTGTTTTTT CASCLVAGELFF
TRBJ2-1 NA NA TRBV7-3 TGTGCCAGCAGGGCCGAAGGGAGCTCCTACAATGAGCAGTTCTTC CASRAEGSSYNEQFF
TRBJ2-7 NA TRBD2 TRBV13 TGTGCCAGCAGCTTCTCTCTAGCGGGAGACTACGAGCAGTACTTC CASSFSLAGDYEQYF
TRBJ2-1 NA TRBD2 TRBV28 TGTGCCAGCAACCGCCTAGCGGGAATATACAATGAGCAGTTCTTC CASNRLAGIYNEQFF